The 19 T cell receptor beta chains presented below share a single source sample, sequenced in a study of blood T cells in healthy people across ages. Together with a sample-barcoded 5' primer, a J-beta primer mix was included in a second PCR lasting about 7 to 12 cycles. TCRdb itself ran the 5' RACE reads through MiXCR, one entry per CDR3 protein. Here the sample spans around 1.1 million distinct CDR3 sequences, 30% to 40% being singletons. Sequencing was carried out using blood. Every receptor here comes from a man between 18 and 35 years old in good health.

This clonotype was counted at least ten times. DNA of the CDR3: TGCGCCAGCAGCCAGGGGACTAGATCTGGCTACACCTTC. The encoded protein is CASSQGTRSGYTF. V gene TRBV4-3 combines with J gene TRBJ1-2, with D perhaps matching TRBD1 (5 bases). The V end was cut by 3 bases, the J end by 7 bases, with 12 bases between. Germline lookup yields CDR1 LGHNA and CDR2 YSLEER. CDR3 length: 13 amino acids.

This clonotype was seen a handful of times. V usage is TRBV7-2 and J usage is TRBJ2-3, with 8 bases aligning to TRBD2. CDR1 and CDR2 from the germline V gene are SGHTA and FQGNSA. Trimming cost V 3 bases and J 6 bases; bases outside gene matches: 11. CDR3 size: 16 residues. CDR3: CASSFVVGAGDDTQYF. CDR3 DNA: TGTGCCAGCAGCTTTGTAGTCGGAGCGGGGGACGATACGCAGTATTTT.

The chain recombines TRBV10-3 with TRBJ1-4; 7 bases are shared with TRBD1. The trim removed 0 bases at V and 8 bases at J, leaving 6 bases unmatched. Germline V gene sequence: CDR1 ENHRY, CDR2 SYGVKD. This CDR3 contains 15 residues. The CDR3 loop is CAISESTGSLEKLFF. The CDR3, as DNA: TGTGCCATCAGTGAGTCGACAGGGAGTTTGGAAAAACTGTTTTTT.

The rearrangement joins TRBV7-3 to TRBJ2-1; D is uncertain. V lost 2 bases to trimming and J lost 4 bases, with 12 bases between them. The germline gives CDR1 SGHTA, CDR2 FQGTGA. The length of the CDR3 is 15 residues. The CDR3 loop is CASSLDSIGYNEQFF. CDR3 sequence (DNA): TGTGCCAGCAGCTTAGATAGTATCGGATACAATGAGCAGTTCTTC.

The rearrangement uses TRBV12-3 or TRBV12-4 and TRBJ2-3; unclear D gene. This CDR3 spans 15 amino acids. The V and J ends lost 3 bases and 2 bases respectively, with 12 bases between them. The CDR3 region has the DNA TGTGCCAGCAGTTTTCGGGCTTCAAACACAGATACGCAGTATTTT. It encodes CASSFRASNTDTQYF.

This clonotype was seen only a few times. The V gene is TRBV6-6, the J gene TRBJ1-5; unclear D gene. Germline V gives CDR1 MNHNY, CDR2 SVGAGI (reference sequence). Trimming removed 9 bases from V and 2 bases from J, with 20 bases in between. The CDR3 totals 16 residues. This chain's CDR3 is CARSTLSVFGNQPQHF. The CDR3 region has the DNA TGTGCCAGAAGTACCCTATCCGTCTTCGGCAATCAGCCCCAGCATTTT.

The chain has TRBV27 and TRBJ1-2; tentative D call: TRBD1 (5 bases). The CDR3 is 14 amino acids. Trimming took off 6 bases at V and 2 bases at J, with 13 bases between the two ends. The germline gives CDR1 MNHEY, CDR2 SMNVEV (reference sequence). CDR3 loop: CASRNPGRNYGYTF. The CDR3 nucleotides are TGTGCCAGCAGAAACCCGGGACGGAACTATGGCTACACCTTC.

Written as DNA, the CDR3 is TGTGCCTGGACTTCGGGCGTGAGCTGTGGCTACACCTTC. Protein sequence: CAWTSGVSCGYTF. The chain joins TRBV30 to TRBJ1-2; D is unclear. The CDR3 sequence is 13 residues long. Germline V gene data show CDR1 as GTSNPN and CDR2 as SVGIG (reference sequence). Deletions cut 4 bases from V and 7 bases from J, with 16 bases between.

This clonotype was found a few times. The chain combines TRBV7-2 with TRBJ2-5; possible D gene TRBD1, 5 bases. The CDR3 is made up of 11 amino acids. CDR1 and CDR2 from the germline V gene are SGHTA and FQGNSA. The germline V and J ends were trimmed by 5 bases and 7 bases, with 8 bases remaining between them. The CDR3 protein is CASSPTGTQYF. The CDR3 DNA follows: TGTGCCAGCAGCCCAACAGGGACCCAGTACTTC.

This chain uses TRBV2 with TRBJ1-1; 8 bases fit TRBD1. The CDR3 length is 13 residues. The ends lost 7 bases at V and 4 bases at J; junction bases unmatched: 5. CDR1 and CDR2 (germline): SNHLY, FYNNEI. This CDR3 reads CASTGGLGTEAFF. CDR3 DNA: TGTGCCAGCACAGGGGGCCTGGGCACTGAAGCTTTCTTT.

This clonotype has more than one count but fewer than ten. The chain joins TRBV20-1 to TRBJ1-2; the D is unclear. The CDR3 is 13 amino acids. V was shortened by 6 bases and J by 4 bases, with 15 bases between the two germline ends. Per germline, CDR1 DFQATT and CDR2 SNEGSKA (reference sequence). The CDR3 region is CSAPVEIGYGYTF. The CDR3 DNA reads as TGCAGTGCCCCCGTAGAAATTGGCTATGGCTACACCTTC.

The chain couples TRBV10-3 to TRBJ2-3; 7 nucleotides line up with TRBD2. CDR1 and CDR2 from the germline V gene are ENHRY and SYGVKD. This CDR3 comprises 11 residues. Trimming removed 10 bases from V and 5 bases from J; junction bases left unmatched: 3. DNA for the CDR3: TGTGCCACCGGCGGGGGAGATACGCAGTATTTT. Translated: CATGGGDTQYF.

The chain employs TRBV20-1 and TRBJ2-4; D gene ambiguous. Germline CDR1 reads DFQATT; CDR2 reads SNEGSKA (reference sequence). Trimming cost V 3 bases and J 3 bases, with 15 bases left between them. CDR3 length: 15 amino acids. In DNA, the CDR3 is TGCAGTGCTAGCGACGCGGTTGGGGACAAAAACATTCAGTACTTC. Protein sequence: CSASDAVGDKNIQYF.

The V gene is TRBV9, the J gene TRBJ1-1; a weak D match, TRBD1 (5 bases). The CDR3 extends over 12 amino acids. Germline assignment: CDR1 SGDLS and CDR2 YYNGEE. V was cut by 5 bases and J by 1 base, with 6 bases left in between. The DNA of the CDR3 is TGTGCCAGCAGTGGGGCGAACACTGAAGCTTTCTTT. It encodes CASSGANTEAFF.

The genes are TRBV6-2 or TRBV6-3 and TRBJ2-5, with D possibly TRBD2 on 7 matching bases. Germline V gives CDR1 MNHEY, CDR2 SVGEGT. Deletions cut 7 bases from V and 4 bases from J, with 13 bases between. The CDR3 runs 13 residues. CDR3 bases: TGTGCCAGCAATGGGGGGGGGCTAGAGACCCAGTACTTC. Translated, it gives CASNGGGLETQYF.

CDR3: CSVDSREKLFF. In DNA, the CDR3 is TGCAGCGTTGATTCTCGAGAAAAACTGTTTTTT. The J gene is TRBJ1-4, the V gene TRBV29-1; D gene unclear. The V end lost 3 bases, the J end lost 8 bases, and 7 bases lay between the germline ends. CDR1 and CDR2 from the germline V gene are SQVTM and ANQGSEA. The CDR3 is 11 amino acids.

As for this clonotype: Compared with germline, one end of the junction differs, possibly owing to a read error. This chain joins TRBV30 and TRBJ1-1; D ambiguous. CDR1 GTSNPN and CDR2 SVGIG come from the germline V gene (reference sequence). CDR3 length: 11 amino acids. The CDR3 DNA follows: TGTGCCGGGAGCTTGGGAGGTGAAGCTTTCTTT. Protein product: CAGSLGGEAFF. The variable domain in full, with the rest retrieved from reference TRBV30 and TRBJ1-1, is SQTIHQWPATLVQPVGSPLSLECTVEGTSNPNLYWYRQAAGRGLQLLFYSVGIGQISSEVPQNLSASRPQDRQFILSSKKLLLSDSGFYLCAGSLGGEAFFGQGTRLTVV.

This clonotype was seen ten or more times. The genes are TRBV7-9 and TRBJ1-2; 7 bases align to TRBD1. Germline CDR1 SEHNR, CDR2 FQNEAQ (reference sequence). The CDR3 sequence is 13 residues long. Unmatched junction bases numbered 1, after V lost 6 bases and J lost 0 bases. Here the CDR3 reads CASRTGANYGYTF. The CDR3 nucleotides read TGTGCCAGCAGAACAGGGGCTAACTATGGCTACACCTTC.

In this sample, this clonotype turned up a few times. J is TRBJ1-2 and V is TRBV6-2 or TRBV6-3; D uncertain. This CDR3 contains 15 residues. Trimming pared 4 bases from V and 5 bases from J, leaving 17 bases between. The germline CDR1 and CDR2 sequences are MNHEY and SVGEGT. In DNA, the CDR3 is TGTGCCAGCAGTTCCGGAGAGGGATCATGGTATGGCTACACCTTC. Translation gives CASSSGEGSWYGYTF.